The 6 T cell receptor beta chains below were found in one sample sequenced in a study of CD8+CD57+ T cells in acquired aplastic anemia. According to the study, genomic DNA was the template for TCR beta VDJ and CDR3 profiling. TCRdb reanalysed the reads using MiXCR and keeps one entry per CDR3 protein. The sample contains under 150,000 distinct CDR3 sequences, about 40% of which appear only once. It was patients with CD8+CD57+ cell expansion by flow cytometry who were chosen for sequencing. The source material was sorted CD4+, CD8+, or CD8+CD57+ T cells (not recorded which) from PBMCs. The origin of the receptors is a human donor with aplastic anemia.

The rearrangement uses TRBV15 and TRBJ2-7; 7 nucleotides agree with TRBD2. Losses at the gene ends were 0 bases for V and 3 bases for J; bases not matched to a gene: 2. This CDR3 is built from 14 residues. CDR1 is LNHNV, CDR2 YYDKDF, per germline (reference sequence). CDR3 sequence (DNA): TGTGCCACCAGCAGAGAGCGGGGGATCTACGAGCAGTACGTC. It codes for CATSRERGIYEQYV.

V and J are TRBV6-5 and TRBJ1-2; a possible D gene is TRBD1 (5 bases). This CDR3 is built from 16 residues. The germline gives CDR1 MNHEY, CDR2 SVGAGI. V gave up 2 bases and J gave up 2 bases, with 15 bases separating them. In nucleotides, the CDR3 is TGTGCCAGCAGTTACGGACCCGGGACTTCGAACTATGGCTACACCTTC. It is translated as CASSYGPGTSNYGYTF.

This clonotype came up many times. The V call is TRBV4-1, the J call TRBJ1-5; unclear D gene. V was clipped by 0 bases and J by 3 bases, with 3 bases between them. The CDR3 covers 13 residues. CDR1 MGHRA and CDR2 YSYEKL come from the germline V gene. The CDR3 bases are TGCGCCAGCAGCCAAGAAAACAATCAGCCCCAGCATTTT. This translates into CASSQENNQPQHF.

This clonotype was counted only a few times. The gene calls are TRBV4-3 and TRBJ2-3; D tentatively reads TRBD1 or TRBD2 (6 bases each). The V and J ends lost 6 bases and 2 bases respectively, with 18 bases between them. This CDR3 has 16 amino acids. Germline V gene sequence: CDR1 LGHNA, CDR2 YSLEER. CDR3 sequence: CASSQDGGPNTDTQYF. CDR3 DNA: TGCGCCAGCAGTCAGGATGGGGGGCCGAACACAGATACGCAGTATTTT.

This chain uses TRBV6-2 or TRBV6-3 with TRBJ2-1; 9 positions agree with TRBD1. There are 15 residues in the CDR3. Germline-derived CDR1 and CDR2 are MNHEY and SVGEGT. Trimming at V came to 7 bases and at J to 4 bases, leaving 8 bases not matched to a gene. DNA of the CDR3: TGTGCCAGCATCGAACAGGGGGCGAGATACAATGAGCAGTTCTTC. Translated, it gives CASIEQGARYNEQFF.

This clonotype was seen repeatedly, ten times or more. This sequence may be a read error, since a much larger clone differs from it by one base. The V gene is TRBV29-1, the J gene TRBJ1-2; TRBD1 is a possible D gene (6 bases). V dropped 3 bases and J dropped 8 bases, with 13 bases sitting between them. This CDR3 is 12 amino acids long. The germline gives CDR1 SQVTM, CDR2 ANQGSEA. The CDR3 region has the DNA TGCAGCGTTGAGAGACAGGTGGACGGCTACACCTTC. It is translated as CSVERQVDGYTF.